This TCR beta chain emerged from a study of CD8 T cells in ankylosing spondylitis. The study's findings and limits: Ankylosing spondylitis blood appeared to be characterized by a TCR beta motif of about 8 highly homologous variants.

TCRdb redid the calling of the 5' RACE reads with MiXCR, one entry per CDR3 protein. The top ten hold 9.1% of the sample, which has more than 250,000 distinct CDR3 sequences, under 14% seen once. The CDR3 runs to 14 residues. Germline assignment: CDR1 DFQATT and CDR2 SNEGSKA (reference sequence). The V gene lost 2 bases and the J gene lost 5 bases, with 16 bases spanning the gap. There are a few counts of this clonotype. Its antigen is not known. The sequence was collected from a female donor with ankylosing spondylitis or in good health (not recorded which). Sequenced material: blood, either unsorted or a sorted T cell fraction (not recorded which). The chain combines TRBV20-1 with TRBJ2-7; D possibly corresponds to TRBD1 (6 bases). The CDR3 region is CSARLGRGYDEQYF. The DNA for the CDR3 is TGCAGTGCTAGACTCGGCAGGGGTTACGACGAGCAGTACTTC.